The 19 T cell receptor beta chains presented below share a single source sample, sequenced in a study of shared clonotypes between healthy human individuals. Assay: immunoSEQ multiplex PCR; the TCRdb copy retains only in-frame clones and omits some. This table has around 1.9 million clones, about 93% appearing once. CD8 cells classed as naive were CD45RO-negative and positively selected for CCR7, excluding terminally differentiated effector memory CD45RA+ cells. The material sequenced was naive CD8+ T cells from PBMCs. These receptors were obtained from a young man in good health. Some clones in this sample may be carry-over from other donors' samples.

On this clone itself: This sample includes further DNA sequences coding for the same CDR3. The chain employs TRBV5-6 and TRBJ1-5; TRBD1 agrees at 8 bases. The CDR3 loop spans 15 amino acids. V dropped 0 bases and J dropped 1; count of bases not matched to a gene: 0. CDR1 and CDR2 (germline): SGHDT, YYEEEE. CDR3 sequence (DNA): TGTGCCAGCAGCTTGGGACAGGGGAGCAATCAGCCCCAGCATTTT. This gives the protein CASSLGQGSNQPQHF.

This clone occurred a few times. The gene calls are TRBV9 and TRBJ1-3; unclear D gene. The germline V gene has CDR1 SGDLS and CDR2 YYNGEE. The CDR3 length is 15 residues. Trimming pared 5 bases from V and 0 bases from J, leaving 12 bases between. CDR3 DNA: TGTGCCAGCAGTTCTGACGGACTCTCTGGAAACACCATATATTTT. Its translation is CASSSDGLSGNTIYF. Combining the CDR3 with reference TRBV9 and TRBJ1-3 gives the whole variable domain DSGVTQTPKHLITATGQRVTLRCSPRSGDLSVYWYQQSLDQGLQFLIQYYNGEERAKGNILERFSAQQFPDLHSELNLSSLELGDSALYFCASSSDGLSGNTIYFGEGSWLTVV.

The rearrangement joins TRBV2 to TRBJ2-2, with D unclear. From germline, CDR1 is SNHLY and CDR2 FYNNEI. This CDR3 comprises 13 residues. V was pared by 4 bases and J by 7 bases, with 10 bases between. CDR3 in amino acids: CASSGTLIGELFF. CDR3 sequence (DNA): TGTGCCAGCAGTGGAACCCTCATCGGGGAGCTGTTTTTT.

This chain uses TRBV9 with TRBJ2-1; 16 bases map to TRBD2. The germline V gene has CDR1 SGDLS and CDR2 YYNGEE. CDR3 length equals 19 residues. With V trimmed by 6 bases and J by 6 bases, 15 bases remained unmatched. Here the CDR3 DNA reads TGTGCCAGCAACCAGGGACTAGCGGGAGGGCCCTTCGGCGGCAATGAGCAGTTCTTC. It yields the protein CASNQGLAGGPFGGNEQFF.

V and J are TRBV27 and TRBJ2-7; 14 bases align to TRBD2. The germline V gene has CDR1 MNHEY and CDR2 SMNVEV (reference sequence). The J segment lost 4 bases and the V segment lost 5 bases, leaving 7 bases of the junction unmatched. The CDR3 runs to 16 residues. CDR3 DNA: TGTGCCAGCAGTCCCGGGACTAGCGGGAGAAGGTACGAGCAGTACTTC. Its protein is CASSPGTSGRRYEQYF.

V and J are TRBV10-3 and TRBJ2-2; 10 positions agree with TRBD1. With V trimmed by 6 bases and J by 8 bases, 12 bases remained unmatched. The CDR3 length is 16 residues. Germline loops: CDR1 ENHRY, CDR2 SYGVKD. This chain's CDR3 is CAIRRDRGHRDGELFF. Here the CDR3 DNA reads TGTGCCATCAGACGCGACAGGGGGCATCGGGATGGGGAGCTGTTTTTT.

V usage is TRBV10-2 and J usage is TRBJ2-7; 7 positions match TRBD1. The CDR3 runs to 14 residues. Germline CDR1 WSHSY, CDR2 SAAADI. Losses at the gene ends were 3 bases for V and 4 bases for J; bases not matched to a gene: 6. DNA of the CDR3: TGCGCCAGCAGTGAAGTTGGGGACAGATACGAGCAGTACTTC. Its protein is CASSEVGDRYEQYF.

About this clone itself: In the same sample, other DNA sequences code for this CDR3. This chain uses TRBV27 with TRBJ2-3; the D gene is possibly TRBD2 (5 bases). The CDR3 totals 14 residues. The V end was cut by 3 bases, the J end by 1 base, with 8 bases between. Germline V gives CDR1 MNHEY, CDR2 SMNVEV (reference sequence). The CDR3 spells CASSFGSGTDTQYF. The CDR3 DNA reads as TGTGCCAGCAGTTTCGGTAGCGGCACAGATACGCAGTATTTT.

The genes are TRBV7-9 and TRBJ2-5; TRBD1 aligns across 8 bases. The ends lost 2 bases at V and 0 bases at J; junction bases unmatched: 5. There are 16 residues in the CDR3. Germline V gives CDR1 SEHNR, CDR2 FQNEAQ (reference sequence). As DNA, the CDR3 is TGTGCCAGCAGCTTACCCCAGGGGGCGAACCAAGAGACCCAGTACTTC. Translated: CASSLPQGANQETQYF.

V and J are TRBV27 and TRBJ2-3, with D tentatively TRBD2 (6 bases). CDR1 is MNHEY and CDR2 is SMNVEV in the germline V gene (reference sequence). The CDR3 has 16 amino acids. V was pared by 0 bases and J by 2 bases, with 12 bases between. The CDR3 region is CASSLSPADYTDTQYF. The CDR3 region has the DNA TGTGCCAGCAGTTTATCCCCAGCGGACTACACAGATACGCAGTATTTT.

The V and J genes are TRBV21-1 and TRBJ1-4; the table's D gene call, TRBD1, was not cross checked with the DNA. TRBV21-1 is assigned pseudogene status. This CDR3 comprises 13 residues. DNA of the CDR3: TGTGCCAGCAGCAGACAGGGAGAGGAAAAACTGTTTTTT. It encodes CASSRQGEEKLFF.

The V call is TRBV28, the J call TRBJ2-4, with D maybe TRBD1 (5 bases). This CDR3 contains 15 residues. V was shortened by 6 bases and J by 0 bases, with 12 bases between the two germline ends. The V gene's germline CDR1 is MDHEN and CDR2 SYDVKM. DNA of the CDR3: TGTGCCAGCAGGCCTCAGGGCCTAGCCAAAAACATTCAGTACTTC. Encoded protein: CASRPQGLAKNIQYF.

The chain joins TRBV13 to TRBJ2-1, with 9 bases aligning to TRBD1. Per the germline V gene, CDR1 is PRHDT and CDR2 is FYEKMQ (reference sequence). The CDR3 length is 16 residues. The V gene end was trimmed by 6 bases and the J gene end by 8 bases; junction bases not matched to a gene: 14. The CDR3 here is CASSFNPGQGFYEQFF. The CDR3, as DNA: TGTGCCAGCAGTTTTAATCCGGGACAGGGATTCTATGAGCAGTTCTTC.

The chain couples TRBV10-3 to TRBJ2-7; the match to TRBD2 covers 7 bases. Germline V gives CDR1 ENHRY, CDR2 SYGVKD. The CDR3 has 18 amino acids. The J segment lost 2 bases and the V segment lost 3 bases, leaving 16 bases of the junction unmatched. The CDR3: CAISDPDRSGTGAYEQYF. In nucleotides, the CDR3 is TGTGCCATCAGTGACCCTGACCGAAGCGGGACTGGGGCCTACGAGCAGTACTTC.

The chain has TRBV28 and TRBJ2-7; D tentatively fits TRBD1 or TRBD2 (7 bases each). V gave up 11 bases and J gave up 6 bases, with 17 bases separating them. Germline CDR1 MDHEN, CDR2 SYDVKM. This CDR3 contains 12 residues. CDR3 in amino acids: CAAEGGGSEQYF. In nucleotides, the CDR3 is TGTGCCGCCGAGGGAGGGGGCTCCGAGCAGTACTTC.

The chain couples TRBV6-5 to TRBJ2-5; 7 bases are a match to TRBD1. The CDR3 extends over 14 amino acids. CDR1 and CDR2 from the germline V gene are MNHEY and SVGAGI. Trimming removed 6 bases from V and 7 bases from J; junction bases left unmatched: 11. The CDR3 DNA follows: TGTGCCAGCAGACCAAGGACAGGCCCGGGGACCCAGTACTTC. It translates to CASRPRTGPGTQYF.

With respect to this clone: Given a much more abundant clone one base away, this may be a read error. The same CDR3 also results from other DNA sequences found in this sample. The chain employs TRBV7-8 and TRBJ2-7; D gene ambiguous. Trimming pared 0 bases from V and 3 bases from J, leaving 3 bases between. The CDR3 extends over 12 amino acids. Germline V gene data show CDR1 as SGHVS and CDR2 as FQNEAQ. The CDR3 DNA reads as TGTGCCAGCAGCTTAGCGGTCTACGAGCAGTACTTC. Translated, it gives CASSLAVYEQYF. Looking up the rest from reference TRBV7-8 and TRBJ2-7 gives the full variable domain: GAGVSQSPRYKVAKRGQDVALRCDPISGHVSLFWYQQALGQGPEFLTYFQNEAQLDKSGLPSDRFFAERPEGSVSTLKIQRTQQEDSAVYLCASSLAVYEQYFGPGTRLTVT.

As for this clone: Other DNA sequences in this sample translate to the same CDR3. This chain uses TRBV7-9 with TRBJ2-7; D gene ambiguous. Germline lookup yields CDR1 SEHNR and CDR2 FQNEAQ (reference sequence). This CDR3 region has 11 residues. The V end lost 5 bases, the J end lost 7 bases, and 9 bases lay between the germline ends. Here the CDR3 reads CASSPGEEQYF. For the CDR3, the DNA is TGTGCCAGCAGCCCCGGCGAAGAGCAGTACTTC.

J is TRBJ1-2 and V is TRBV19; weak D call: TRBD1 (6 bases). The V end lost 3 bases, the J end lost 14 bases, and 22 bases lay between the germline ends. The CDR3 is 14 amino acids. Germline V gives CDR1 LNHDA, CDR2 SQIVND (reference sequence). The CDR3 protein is CASSIGDTADDRTF. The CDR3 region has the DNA TGTGCCAGTAGTATTGGGGACACGGCGGACGATAGGACCTTC.